This TCR beta chain comes out of a study of graft-versus-host responses after intestinal transplantation. Overall study context: All recipients got anti-thymocyte globulin induction, then tacrolimus and steroids for approximately three years. Notes on the study in general: Present in recipient marrow, GvH clones included some that appeared first in ileum or blood. Patients with graft-donor T cell macrochimerism had high graft-versus-host to host-versus-graft clonal ratios in allografts.

The data were produced by immunoSEQ multiplex PCR, yet TCRdb's version contains in-frame clones alone and is incomplete. The profile shows about 130,000 clones, about nine tenths of them singletons. A word on this clone: Its antigen is unknown.

This specimen consisted of unstimulated CD4+ T cells sorted from spleen or lymph node cells, obtained before intestinal transplant. This TCR was sampled from a human donor who received an intestinal transplant.

CDR3 in DNA: TGTGCCAGCAGCTTCGGGACTAGCTTAGTCAATGAGCAGTTCTTC. This codes for CASSFGTSLVNEQFF. The chain carries TRBV11-3 and TRBJ2-1, with 9 bases that match TRBD2. The trim removed 3 bases at V and 6 bases at J, leaving 6 bases unmatched. This CDR3 contains 15 residues. In germline, CDR1 is SGHNT, CDR2 YENEEA.